These 13 T cell receptor beta chains originate from one sample sequenced in a study of human T cells and chemical hapten exposure (dated by TCRdb to the early 2020s). Total RNA was extracted from unfractionated whole blood collected in Tempus Blood RNA tubes. Receptor amplification or capture employed 5' RACE. Sequencer: Illumina MiSeq. TCRdb handled the public reads itself, with Q25 trimming in fastp and clone calling in MiXCR, and kept productive beta chains. Rows with one shared CDR3 protein collapse into an entry with the most common genes and DNA. The sample has 65,000 to 90,000 distinct CDR3 sequences on record, 15% of them singletons. The biggest ten clones account for approximately 7% of the sample. All receptors derive from a female donor in good health.

This clonotype was counted only a few times. V usage is TRBV12-5 and J usage is TRBJ2-2; D gene uncertain. Per germline, CDR1 LGHNT and CDR2 FRNRAP. The V end lost 5 bases, the J end lost 4 bases, and 11 bases lay between the germline ends. This CDR3 has 14 residues. CDR3 sequence (DNA): TGTGCTAGTGGTCCTGGAGTAGTCACCGGGGAGCTGTTTTTT. This encodes CASGPGVVTGELFF.

By sample share, this clonotype is medium-sized. The V gene is TRBV29-1, the J gene TRBJ2-2; D assignment may be TRBD1 or TRBD2 (5 bases each). The V end lost 6 bases, the J end lost 4 bases, and 15 bases lay between the germline ends. Germline V gene lookup returns CDR1 SQVTM and CDR2 ANQGSEA. The CDR3 covers 14 residues. CDR3 sequence: CSVHLTGGTGELFF. CDR3 coding DNA: TGCAGCGTCCATCTAACTGGGGGCACCGGGGAGCTGTTTTTT.

The table lists this clonotype with a few counts. The gene calls are TRBV6-5 and TRBJ2-7; unclear D gene. V lost 5 bases and J lost 3, with 11 bases in between. The length of the CDR3 is 13 residues. Germline CDR1 is MNHEY and CDR2 is SVGAGI. CDR3 sequence: CASSKLSVYEQYF. The CDR3 DNA reads TGTGCCAGCAGTAAGTTGTCGGTCTACGAGCAGTACTTC.

This clonotype was seen a handful of times. The chain combines TRBV7-9 with TRBJ2-1; the match to TRBD1 covers 9 bases. The J segment lost 10 bases and the V segment lost 5 bases, leaving 12 bases of the junction unmatched. CDR1 is SEHNR and CDR2 is FQNEAQ in the germline V gene (reference sequence). This CDR3 has 15 residues. The CDR3 region is CASSPQTGGLVEQFF. In DNA form, the CDR3 reads TGTGCCAGCAGCCCCCAGACAGGGGGTCTAGTGGAGCAGTTCTTC. The full variable domain, completed using reference TRBV7-9 and TRBJ2-1, is DTGVSQNPRHKITKRGQNVTFRCDPISEHNRLYWYRQTLGQGPEFLTYFQNEAQLEKSRLLSDRFSAERPKGSFSTLEIQRTEQGDSAMYLCASSPQTGGLVEQFFGPGTRLTVL.

This clonotype appeared a few times. The V and J genes are TRBV6-2 or TRBV6-3 and TRBJ2-4, with TRBD2 as a possible D gene (6 bases). CDR3 length: 14 residues. The V end was cut by 5 bases, the J end by 9 bases, with 17 bases between. Germline V gene sequence: CDR1 MNHEY, CDR2 SVGEGT. The CDR3 bases are TGTGCCAGCAGTACCGCCCTTCTAGCGAGCATTCAGTACTTC. Residues: CASSTALLASIQYF.

The sample holds a few counts of this clonotype. The V and J genes are TRBV5-1 and TRBJ2-7; D remains ambiguous. The germline V gene has CDR1 SGHRS and CDR2 YFSETQ. V shed 4 bases and J shed 3 bases, with 8 bases lying between them. CDR3 length: 12 residues. This CDR3 is CASSMNSYEQYF. CDR3 DNA sequence: TGCGCCAGCAGCATGAACAGCTACGAGCAGTACTTC.

This clonotype has only a few counts. The rearrangement uses TRBV19 and TRBJ1-5; TRBD1 is a possible D gene (5 bases). The CDR3 is 15 residues long. CDR1 is LNHDA, CDR2 SQIVND, per germline (reference sequence). V was clipped by 9 bases and J by 3 bases, with 18 bases between them. The CDR3 DNA reads as TGTGCCAGCCACCCCTCGACAGCAAACAATCAGCCCCAGCATTTT. Translated: CASHPSTANNQPQHF.

Only a few counts were recorded for this clonotype. This chain uses TRBV10-3 with TRBJ2-6; 11 nucleotides align to TRBD1. Trimming took 5 bases from V and 0 from J; bases not matched to a gene: 3. The CDR3 loop spans 17 amino acids. Germline assignment: CDR1 ENHRY and CDR2 SYGVKD. The DNA for the CDR3 is TGTGCCATCAGTCCGGGGACAGGGGGCTCTGGGGCCAACGTCCTGACTTTC. It yields the protein CAISPGTGGSGANVLTF.

Points on this clonotype: One end of the junction is discordant with germline, which a read error may explain. This chain links TRBV5-5 with TRBJ1-2; D unresolved. The CDR3 length is 14 residues. Germline V gives CDR1 SGHKS, CDR2 YYEKEE (reference sequence). CDR3 sequence reads: CVSSLGTSFYGYTF. DNA of the CDR3: TGTGTCAGCAGCTTGGGAACCTCCTTCTATGGCTACACCTTC.

This clonotype was seen many times. The chain couples TRBV7-9 to TRBJ1-1; D call uncertain. V lost 5 bases and J 7 bases, leaving 14 bases between the germline ends. The germline V gene encodes CDR1 SEHNR and CDR2 FQNEAQ (reference sequence). This CDR3 has 13 amino acids. The CDR3, as DNA: TGTGCCAGCAGCCCCGGGGTGAGAGGTGAAGCTTTCTTT. This sequence encodes CASSPGVRGEAFF. Filled out from reference TRBV7-9 and TRBJ1-1, the complete variable domain reads DTGVSQNPRHKITKRGQNVTFRCDPISEHNRLYWYRQTLGQGPEFLTYFQNEAQLEKSRLLSDRFSAERPKGSFSTLEIQRTEQGDSAMYLCASSPGVRGEAFFGQGTRLTVV.

The rearrangement links TRBV30 to TRBJ1-1; D gene uncertain. The germline V gene encodes CDR1 GTSNPN and CDR2 SVGIG (reference sequence). The CDR3 has 11 amino acids. Deletions cut 0 bases from V and 7 bases from J, with 6 bases between. The CDR3 bases are TGTGCCTGGAGTGTACTGAATGAAGCTTTCTTT. Protein sequence: CAWSVLNEAFF.

The chain uses TRBV29-1 and TRBJ1-1, with TRBD1 identical over 12 bases. The trim removed 5 bases at V and 6 bases at J, leaving 7 bases unmatched. The CDR3 has 14 residues. Germline loops: CDR1 SQVTM, CDR2 ANQGSEA. In DNA form, the CDR3 reads TGCAGCGTTTTGGGGGGACAGGGGGCTTCTGAAGCTTTCTTT. Its translation is CSVLGGQGASEAFF.

The rearrangement joins TRBV28 to TRBJ2-1; 9 bases map to TRBD2. CDR1 MDHEN and CDR2 SYDVKM come from the germline V gene. The CDR3 runs to 18 residues. With 8 bases clipped from V and 0 bases from J, the junction kept 14 bases outside the gene matches. This chain's CDR3 is CASFKSGRKISSYNEQFF. As DNA, the CDR3 is TGTGCCAGCTTCAAAAGCGGGAGGAAGATAAGCTCCTACAATGAGCAGTTCTTC.